This T cell receptor beta chain was sequenced for a study of T cells expressing NK-cell markers. Turning to the study itself: Of eight sequenced donors, seven were HCMV-seropositive and one HCMV-seronegative.

From germline, CDR1 is DFQATT and CDR2 SNEGSKA (reference sequence). The CDR3 contains 16 residues. Template switching by 5'RACE with UMIs generated the TCR beta cDNA. TCRdb re-called the 5' RACE reads and gives one entry per CDR3 protein, without DNA. The table lists approximately 150,000 distinct CDR3 sequences. As for this clonotype: Its target is not known.

Study results and limitations: The study found dominant NKG2C+ clonotypes at 1.0-7.0% of CD8+ T cells in roughly six donors. Whether expanded NKG2C+ T cell clones recognized HCMV stayed uncertain.

The specimen was blood T cells: a sorted CD56 or NKG2C T cell subset, CD4+ or CD8+ T cells, or bulk PBMC T cells (not recorded which). This TCR came from a man younger than 35 in good health. This chain uses TRBV20-1 with TRBJ1-1. CDR3 in amino acids: CSARDLDGLGNSEAFF.